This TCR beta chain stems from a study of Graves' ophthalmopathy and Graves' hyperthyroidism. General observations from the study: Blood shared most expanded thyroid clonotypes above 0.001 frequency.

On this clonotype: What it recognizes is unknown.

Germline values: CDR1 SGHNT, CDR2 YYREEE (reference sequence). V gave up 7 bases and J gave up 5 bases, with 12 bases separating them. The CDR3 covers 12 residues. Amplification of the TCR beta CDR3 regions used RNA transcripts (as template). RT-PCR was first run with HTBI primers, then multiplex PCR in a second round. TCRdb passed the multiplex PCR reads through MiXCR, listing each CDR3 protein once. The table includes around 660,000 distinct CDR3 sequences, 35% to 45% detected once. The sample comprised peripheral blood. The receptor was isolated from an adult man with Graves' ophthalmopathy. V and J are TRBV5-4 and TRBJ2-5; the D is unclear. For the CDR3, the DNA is TGTGCCAGCCGCACTTATCAGGAGACCCAGTACTTC. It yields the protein CASRTYQETQYF.